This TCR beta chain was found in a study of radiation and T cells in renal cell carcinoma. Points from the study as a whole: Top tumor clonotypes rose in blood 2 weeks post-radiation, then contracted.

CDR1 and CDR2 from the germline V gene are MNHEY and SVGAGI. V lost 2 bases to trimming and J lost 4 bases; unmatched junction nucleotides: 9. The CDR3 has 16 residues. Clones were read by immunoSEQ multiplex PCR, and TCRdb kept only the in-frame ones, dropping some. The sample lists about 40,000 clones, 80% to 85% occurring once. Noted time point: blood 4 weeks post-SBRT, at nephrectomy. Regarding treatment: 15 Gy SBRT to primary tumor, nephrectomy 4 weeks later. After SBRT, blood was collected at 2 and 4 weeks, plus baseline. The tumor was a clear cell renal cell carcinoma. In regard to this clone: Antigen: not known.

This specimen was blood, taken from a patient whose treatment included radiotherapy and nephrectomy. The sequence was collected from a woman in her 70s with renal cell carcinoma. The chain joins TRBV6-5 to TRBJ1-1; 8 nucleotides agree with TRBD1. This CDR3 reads CASSYLPQGAGTEAFF. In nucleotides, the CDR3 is TGTGCCAGCAGTTACCTACCCCAGGGGGCTGGCACTGAAGCTTTCTTT.